This is a list of T cell receptor beta chains from one sample in a study of T cells in Graves' hyperthyroidism and ophthalmopathy. TCRdb called the multiplex PCR reads again in MiXCR, with one record for every CDR3 protein. The sample shows 640,000 or so distinct CDR3 sequences, 14% of them seen only once. The sample consisted of blood. The receptor source for this set is a woman under 30 with Graves' ophthalmopathy. Each CDR3 is given with its conserved first and last residue. The D gene is left open where the match is weak. Clone size is not always given. Where it is, it says once, few, many or a class for expanded clones.

TRBD2	TRBJ2-3	many	TRBV4-3	CASSQVSLAGRTDTQYF	TGCGCCAGCAGCCAAGTCAGTCTAGCGGGACGCACAGATACGCAGTATTTT
TRBD2	TRBJ2-1	-	TRBV12-3/TRBV12-4	CASSPFPTGTEGLAGGLNEQFF	TGTGCCAGCAGTCCATTCCCGACCGGGACAGAAGGACTAGCGGGAGGGTTGAATGAGCAGTTCTTC
-	TRBJ2-1	many	TRBV6-6	CASSYQRSNDEQFF	TGTGCCAGCAGTTACCAGCGAAGCAATGATGAGCAGTTCTTC
TRBD2	TRBJ2-2	-	TRBV28	CASSRGTSGAGELFF	TGTGCCAGCAGTAGAGGGACTAGCGGGGCCGGGGAGCTGTTTTTT
TRBD1	TRBJ2-3	few	TRBV27	CASSSTGRSRDTQYF	TGTGCCAGCAGTTCGACAGGGCGATCTAGAGATACGCAGTATTTT
-	TRBJ1-2	many	TRBV30	CAWSAPANPRHYGYTF	TGTGCCTGGAGTGCGCCGGCCAATCCGAGGCACTATGGCTACACCTTC
TRBD1	TRBJ1-1	many	TRBV11-2	CASSRGTGYLLDTEAFF	TGTGCCAGCAGCCGCGGGACAGGGTACCTTTTGGACACTGAAGCTTTCTTT
-	TRBJ2-1	many	TRBV20-1	CSAREDVAKYNEQFF	TGCAGTGCTAGAGAAGATGTTGCGAAGTACAATGAGCAGTTCTTC
-	TRBJ2-7	many	TRBV5-8	CASSLKYTSYEQYF	TGTGCCAGCAGCTTGAAGTATACCTCCTACGAGCAGTACTTC
-	TRBJ2-7	many	TRBV11-3	CASSSYTAYEQYF	TGTGCCAGCAGCTCCTATACCGCCTACGAGCAGTACTTC
TRBD1	TRBJ2-7	-	TRBV19	CASSRRVGQALYEQYF	TGTGCCAGTAGTAGGAGGGTGGGACAGGCCCTCTACGAGCAGTACTTC
-	TRBJ2-7	few	TRBV27	CASSSISPSEGVDTYEQYF	TGTGCCAGCAGTTCTATTTCCCCCTCCGAGGGCGTGGATACCTACGAGCAGTACTTC
-	TRBJ2-7	many	TRBV5-1	CASSPTVPGYEQYF	TGCGCCAGCAGCCCGACCGTCCCCGGTTACGAGCAGTACTTC
-	TRBJ2-7	few	TRBV5-1	CASSLVFGQTYEQYF	TGCGCCAGCAGCTTGGTCTTTGGACAGACCTACGAGCAGTACTTC
TRBD2	TRBJ2-7	many	TRBV13	CASSPLSGRAEEQYF	TGTGCCAGCAGCCCCCTCAGCGGGAGGGCCGAGGAGCAGTACTTC
-	TRBJ2-1	many	TRBV28	CASSLPAVRSNEQFF	TGTGCCAGCAGTTTACCGGCGGTTAGGAGTAATGAGCAGTTCTTC
-	TRBJ1-3	few	TRBV5-5	CASSLEQGSGNTIYF	TGTGCCAGCAGCTTGGAACAGGGCTCTGGAAACACCATATATTTT
TRBD1	TRBJ1-4	-	TRBV9	CASSPGQGDEKLFF	TGTGCCAGCAGCCCCGGACAGGGGGATGAAAAACTGTTTTTT
TRBD1	TRBJ2-7	few	TRBV7-8	CASSPTGQGSDEQYF	TGTGCCAGCAGCCCAACGGGACAGGGTAGCGACGAGCAGTACTTC
TRBD1	TRBJ1-2	few	TRBV20-1	CSATHRGPYSYTF	TGCAGTGCTACCCACAGGGGCCCCTATAGCTACACCTTC
TRBD1	TRBJ1-1	few	TRBV5-1	CASRTGTGIVFSEAFF	TGCGCCAGCAGAACCGGGACAGGGATTGTGTTCTCTGAAGCTTTCTTT
TRBD2	TRBJ2-3	few	TRBV27	CASSLSAGADTQYF	TGTGCCAGCAGTTTATCAGCGGGAGCGGATACGCAGTATTTT
-	TRBJ1-2	many	TRBV12-3/TRBV12-4	CASHGGNYGYTF	TGTGCCAGCCACGGGGGAAACTATGGCTACACCTTC
-	TRBJ1-2	few	TRBV30	CAWSEGWLTGNYGYTF	TGTGCCTGGAGTGAGGGGTGGCTCACGGGGAACTATGGCTACACCTTC
TRBD1	TRBJ2-7	many	TRBV28	CASSLATGTGIEQYF	TGTGCCAGCAGTTTGGCCACCGGGACAGGGATCGAGCAGTACTTC
TRBD2	TRBJ2-1	many	TRBV12-3/TRBV12-4	CASSFPRNLAGGPSLYNEQFF	TGTGCCAGCAGTTTCCCCCGAAATCTAGCGGGAGGGCCCTCTCTATACAATGAGCAGTTCTTC
TRBD2	TRBJ2-2	many	TRBV27	CASSPLVRTSASGSTGELFF	TGTGCCAGCAGCCCCTTGGTGAGGACTAGCGCGTCGGGTAGTACCGGGGAGCTGTTTTTT
-	TRBJ2-3	-	TRBV6-6	CASSYLQTRGPDTQYF	TGTGCCAGCAGTTACCTACAGACCAGAGGTCCAGATACGCAGTATTTT
-	TRBJ1-5	-	TRBV19	CASRARGERNQPQHF	TGTGCCAGTAGGGCGAGAGGGGAGAGAAATCAGCCCCAGCATTTT
TRBD1	TRBJ2-7	-	TRBV19	CASSANRGDEQYF	TGTGCCAGTAGTGCAAACAGGGGTGACGAGCAGTACTTC
-	TRBJ1-2	-	TRBV12-3/TRBV12-4	CASSSRGGLGGYTF	TGTGCCAGCAGTTCCCGCGGGGGGCTGGGTGGCTACACCTTC
-	TRBJ1-1	-	TRBV19	CASSSQGRGMNTEAFF	TGTGCCAGTAGTTCCCAGGGAAGGGGCATGAACACTGAAGCTTTCTTT
-	TRBJ2-7	many	TRBV28	CASRGGPGQGLYEQYF	TGTGCCAGCAGGGGAGGCCCTGGGCAGGGGTTGTACGAGCAGTACTTC
TRBD1	TRBJ2-1	few	TRBV6-1	CASSPVGTGVFNEQFF	TGTGCCAGCAGTCCGGTGGGGACAGGGGTCTTCAATGAGCAGTTCTTC
TRBD2	TRBJ2-1	many	TRBV6-1	CASSGTSRNEQFF	TGTGCCAGCAGTGGGACTAGCAGGAATGAGCAGTTCTTC
TRBD1	TRBJ1-2	many	TRBV28	CASSGENRGSVVYNYGYTF	TGTGCCAGCAGTGGCGAGAACAGGGGCTCGGTTGTCTATAACTATGGCTACACCTTC
-	TRBJ2-5	few	TRBV12-3/TRBV12-4	CASGGGFGAGIQETQYF	TGTGCCAGCGGAGGGGGGTTTGGTGCGGGCATTCAAGAGACCCAGTACTTC
TRBD1	TRBJ1-2	few	TRBV25-1	CASSPPDRVGGYTF	TGTGCCAGCAGTCCCCCGGACAGGGTAGGTGGCTACACCTTC
TRBD1	TRBJ1-3	-	TRBV27	CASSETGSSGNTIYF	TGTGCCAGCAGTGAGACAGGGTCCTCTGGAAACACCATATATTTT
TRBD2	TRBJ2-3	-	TRBV20-1	CSANAGGRADTQYF	TGCAGTGCTAACGCGGGGGGCCGGGCAGATACGCAGTATTTT
-	TRBJ2-5	many	TRBV3-1	CASSQEAVAETQYF	TGTGCCAGCAGCCAAGAGGCGGTTGCGGAGACCCAGTACTTC